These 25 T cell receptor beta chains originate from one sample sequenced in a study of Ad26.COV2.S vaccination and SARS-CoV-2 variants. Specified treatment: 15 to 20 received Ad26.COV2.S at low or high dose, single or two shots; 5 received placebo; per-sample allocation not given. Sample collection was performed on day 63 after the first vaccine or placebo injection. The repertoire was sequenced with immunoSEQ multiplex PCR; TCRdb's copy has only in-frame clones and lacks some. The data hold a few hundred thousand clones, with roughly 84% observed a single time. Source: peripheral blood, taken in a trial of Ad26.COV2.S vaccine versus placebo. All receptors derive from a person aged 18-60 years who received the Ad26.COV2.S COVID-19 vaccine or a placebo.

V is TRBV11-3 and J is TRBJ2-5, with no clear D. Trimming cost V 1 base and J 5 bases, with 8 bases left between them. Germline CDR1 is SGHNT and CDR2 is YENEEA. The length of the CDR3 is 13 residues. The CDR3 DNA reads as TGTGCCAGCAGCTTAGGCCAGAGGGAGACCCAGTACTTC. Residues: CASSLGQRETQYF. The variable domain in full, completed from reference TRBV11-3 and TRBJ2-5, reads EAGVVQSPRYKIIEKKQPVAFWCNPISGHNTLYWYLQNLGQGPELLIRYENEEAVDDSQLPKDRFSAERLKGVDSTLKIQPAELGDSAVYLCASSLGQRETQYFGPGTRLLVL.

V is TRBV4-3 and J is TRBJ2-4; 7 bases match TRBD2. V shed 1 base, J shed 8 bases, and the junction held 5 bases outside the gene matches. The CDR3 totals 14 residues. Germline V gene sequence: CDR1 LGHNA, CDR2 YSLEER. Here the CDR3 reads CASSQGLGGDIQYF. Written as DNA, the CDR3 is TGCGCCAGCAGCCAAGGGCTGGGGGGGGACATTCAGTACTTC.

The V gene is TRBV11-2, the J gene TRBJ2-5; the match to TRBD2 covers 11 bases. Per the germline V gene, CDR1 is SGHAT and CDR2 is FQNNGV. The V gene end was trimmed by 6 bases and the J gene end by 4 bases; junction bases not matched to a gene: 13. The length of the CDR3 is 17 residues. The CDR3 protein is CASRPGTSGGRGETQYF. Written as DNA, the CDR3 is TGTGCCAGCAGGCCCGGAACTAGCGGGGGTAGGGGAGAGACCCAGTACTTC.

CDR3 nucleotide sequence: TGTGCCAGCAGCTTAGGAGGGACAGGGGCCTACGAGCAGTACTTC. This translates into CASSLGGTGAYEQYF. The V and J genes are TRBV7-2 and TRBJ2-7; 10 bases match TRBD1. Germline V gene data show CDR1 as SGHTA and CDR2 as FQGNSA. V dropped 1 base and J dropped 2; count of bases not matched to a gene: 2. The CDR3 contains 15 residues.

DNA for the CDR3: TGTGCCTGGAGTGTGCCCGGTGCTCAGCCCCAGCATTTT. It translates to CAWSVPGAQPQHF. This chain uses TRBV30 with TRBJ1-5, with D unclear. The CDR3 loop spans 13 amino acids. In germline, CDR1 is GTSNPN, CDR2 SVGIG (reference sequence). V gave up 0 bases and J gave up 6 bases, with 9 bases separating them. Using reference TRBV30 and TRBJ1-5 for the parts outside the CDR3, the full variable domain is SQTIHQWPATLVQPVGSPLSLECTVEGTSNPNLYWYRQAAGRGLQLLFYSVGIGQISSEVPQNLSASRPQDRQFILSSKKLLLSDSGFYLCAWSVPGAQPQHFGDGTRLSIL.

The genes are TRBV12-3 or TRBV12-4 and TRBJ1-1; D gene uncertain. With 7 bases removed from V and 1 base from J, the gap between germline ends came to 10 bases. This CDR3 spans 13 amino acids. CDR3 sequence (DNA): TGTGCCAGCACCAATCACGGGAACACTGAAGCTTTCTTT. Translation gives CASTNHGNTEAFF.

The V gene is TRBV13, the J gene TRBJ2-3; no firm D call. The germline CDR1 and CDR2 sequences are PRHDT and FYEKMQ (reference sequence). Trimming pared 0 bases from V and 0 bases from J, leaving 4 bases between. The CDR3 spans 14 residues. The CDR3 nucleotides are TGTGCCAGCAGCTTAGGGGGGAGCACAGATACGCAGTATTTT. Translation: CASSLGGSTDTQYF.

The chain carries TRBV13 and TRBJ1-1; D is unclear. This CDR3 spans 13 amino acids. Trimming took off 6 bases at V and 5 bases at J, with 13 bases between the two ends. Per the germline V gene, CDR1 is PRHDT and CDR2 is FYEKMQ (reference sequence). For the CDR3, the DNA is TGTGCCAGCAGGCCCGATTCAGGAACTGAAGCTTTCTTT. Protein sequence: CASRPDSGTEAFF.

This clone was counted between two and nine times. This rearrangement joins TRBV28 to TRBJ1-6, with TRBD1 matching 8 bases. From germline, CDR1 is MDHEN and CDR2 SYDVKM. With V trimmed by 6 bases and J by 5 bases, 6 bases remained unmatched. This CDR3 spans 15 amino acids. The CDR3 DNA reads TGTGCCAGCAGAGCGGGACAGGCAAATAATTCACCCCTCCACTTT. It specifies CASRAGQANNSPLHF.

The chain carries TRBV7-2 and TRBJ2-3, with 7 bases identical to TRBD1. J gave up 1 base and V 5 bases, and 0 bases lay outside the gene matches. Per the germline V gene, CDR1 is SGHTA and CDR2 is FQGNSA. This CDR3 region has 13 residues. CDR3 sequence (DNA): TGTGCCAGCAGCGGACAGGGCACAGATACGCAGTATTTT. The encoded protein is CASSGQGTDTQYF.

The CDR3 is CASRTRDSRGTQYF. DNA of the CDR3: TGTGCCAGCAGGACTCGGGACTCCAGGGGGACCCAGTACTTC. The V call is TRBV3-1 (or the pseudogene TRBV3-2), the J call TRBJ2-5; D is tentatively TRBD1 or TRBD2 (6 bases each). Trimming removed 6 bases at V and 7 bases at J, with 18 bases between. CDR1 and CDR2 from the germline V gene are LGHDT and YNNKEL (reference sequence). This CDR3 region has 14 residues.

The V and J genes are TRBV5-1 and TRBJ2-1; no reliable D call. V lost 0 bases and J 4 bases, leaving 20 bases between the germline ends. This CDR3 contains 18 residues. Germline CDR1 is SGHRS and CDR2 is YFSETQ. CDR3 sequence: CASSLAGKVPVLYNEQFF. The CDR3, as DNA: TGCGCCAGCAGCTTGGCCGGTAAGGTCCCTGTTTTATACAATGAGCAGTTCTTC.

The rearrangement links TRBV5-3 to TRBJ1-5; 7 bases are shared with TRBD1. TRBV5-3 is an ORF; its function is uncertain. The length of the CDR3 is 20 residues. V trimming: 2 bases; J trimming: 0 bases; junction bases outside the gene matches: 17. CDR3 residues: CARSFHLRDRAPYSNQPQHF. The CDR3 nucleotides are TGTGCCAGAAGCTTCCATCTCCGGGACAGAGCCCCCTATAGCAATCAGCCCCAGCATTTT.

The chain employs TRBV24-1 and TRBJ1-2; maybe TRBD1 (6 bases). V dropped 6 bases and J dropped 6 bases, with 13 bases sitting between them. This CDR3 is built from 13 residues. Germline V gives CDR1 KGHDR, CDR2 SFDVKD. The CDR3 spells CATSPTGTDGYTF. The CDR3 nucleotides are TGTGCCACCAGTCCTACAGGGACGGATGGCTACACCTTC.

The CDR3, as DNA: TGTGCCAGCAGCCCCCAAGTAGCGGACACAGATACGCAGTATTTT. Protein sequence: CASSPQVADTDTQYF. The chain has TRBV3-1 (or the pseudogene TRBV3-2) and TRBJ2-3; a weak D match, TRBD2 (6 bases). V was shortened by 4 bases and J by 2 bases, with 13 bases between the two germline ends. CDR1 and CDR2 (germline): LGHDT, YNNKEL (reference sequence). This CDR3 is 15 amino acids long.

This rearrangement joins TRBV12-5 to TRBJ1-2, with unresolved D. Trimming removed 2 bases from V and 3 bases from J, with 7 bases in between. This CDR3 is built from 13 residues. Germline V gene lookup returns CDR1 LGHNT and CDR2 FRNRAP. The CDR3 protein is CASGLPVDYGYTF. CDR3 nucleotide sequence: TGTGCTAGTGGTTTGCCCGTGGACTATGGCTACACCTTC.

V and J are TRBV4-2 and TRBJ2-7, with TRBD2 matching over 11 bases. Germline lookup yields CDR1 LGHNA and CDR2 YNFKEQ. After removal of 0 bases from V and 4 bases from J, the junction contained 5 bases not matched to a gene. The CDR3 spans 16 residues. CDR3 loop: CASSQDRTSGGYEQYF. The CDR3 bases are TGTGCCAGCAGCCAAGATCGTACTAGCGGGGGATACGAGCAGTACTTC.

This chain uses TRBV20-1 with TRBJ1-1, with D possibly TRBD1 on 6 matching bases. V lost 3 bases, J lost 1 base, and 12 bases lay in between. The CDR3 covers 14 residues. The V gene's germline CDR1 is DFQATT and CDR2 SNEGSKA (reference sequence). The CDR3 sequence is CSASPDRPNTEAFF. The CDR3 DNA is TGCAGTGCTAGTCCCGACAGGCCGAACACTGAAGCTTTCTTT.

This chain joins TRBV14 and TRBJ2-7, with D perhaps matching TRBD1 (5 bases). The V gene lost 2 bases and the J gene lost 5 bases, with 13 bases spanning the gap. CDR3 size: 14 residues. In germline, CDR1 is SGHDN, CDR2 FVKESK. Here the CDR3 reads CASSQWGSGDEQYF. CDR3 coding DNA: TGTGCCAGCAGCCAATGGGGCTCGGGCGACGAGCAGTACTTC.

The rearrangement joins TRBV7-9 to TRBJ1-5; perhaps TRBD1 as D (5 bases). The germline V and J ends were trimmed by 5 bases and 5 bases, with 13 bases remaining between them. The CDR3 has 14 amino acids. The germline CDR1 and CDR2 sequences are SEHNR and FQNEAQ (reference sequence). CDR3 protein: CASSPDTAHQPQHF. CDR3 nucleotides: TGTGCCAGCAGCCCGGACACGGCCCATCAGCCCCAGCATTTT.

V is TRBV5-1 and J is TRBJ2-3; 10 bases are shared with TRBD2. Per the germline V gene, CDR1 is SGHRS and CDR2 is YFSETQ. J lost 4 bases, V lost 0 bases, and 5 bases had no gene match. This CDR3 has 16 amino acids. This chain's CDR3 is CASSLVGSGGPDTQYF. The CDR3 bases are TGCGCCAGCAGCTTGGTAGGTAGCGGGGGGCCAGATACGCAGTATTTT.

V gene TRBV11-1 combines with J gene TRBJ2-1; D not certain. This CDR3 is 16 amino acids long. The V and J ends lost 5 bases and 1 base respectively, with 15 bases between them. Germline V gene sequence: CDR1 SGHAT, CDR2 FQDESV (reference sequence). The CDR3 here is CASSTLGRGSYNEQFF. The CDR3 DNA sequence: TGTGCCAGCAGCACGCTAGGGCGTGGGTCCTACAATGAGCAGTTCTTC.

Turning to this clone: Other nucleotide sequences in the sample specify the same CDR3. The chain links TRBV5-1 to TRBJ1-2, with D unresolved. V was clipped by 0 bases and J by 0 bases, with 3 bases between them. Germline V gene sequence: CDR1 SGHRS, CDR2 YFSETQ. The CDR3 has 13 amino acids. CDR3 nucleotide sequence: TGCGCCAGCAGCTTGGAGGCTAACTATGGCTACACCTTC. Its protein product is CASSLEANYGYTF.

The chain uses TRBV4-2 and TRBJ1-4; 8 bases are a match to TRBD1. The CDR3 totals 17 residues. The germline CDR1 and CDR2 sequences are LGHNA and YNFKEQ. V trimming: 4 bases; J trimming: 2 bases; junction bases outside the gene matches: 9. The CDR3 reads CASSRDTRTGTNEKLFF. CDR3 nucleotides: TGTGCCAGCAGCCGAGATACCCGGACAGGGACTAATGAAAAACTGTTTTTT.

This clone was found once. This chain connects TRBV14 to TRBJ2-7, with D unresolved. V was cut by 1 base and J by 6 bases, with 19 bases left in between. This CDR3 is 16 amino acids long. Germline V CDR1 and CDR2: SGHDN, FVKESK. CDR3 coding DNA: TGTGCCAGCAGCCAAGCGGGCCTAACACCTGCGGTCGAGCAGTACTTC. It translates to CASSQAGLTPAVEQYF.